The T cell receptor beta chain under discussion was sequenced for a study of shared clonotypes between healthy human individuals. The repertoire was sequenced with immunoSEQ multiplex PCR; TCRdb's copy has only in-frame clones and lacks some. The sample lists some 450,000 clones, 60% to 80% seen once, with around 12% in the top ten. Each donor was a Caucasian adult residing in Nashville, Tennessee. Losses at the gene ends were 5 bases for V and 6 bases for J; bases not matched to a gene: 12. Germline V CDR1 and CDR2: SQVTM, ANQGSEA. CDR3 length: 16 amino acids. The TCR comes from a middle-aged woman in good health. Some clones in this sample may be carry-over from other donors' samples. The source material was PBMCs. The chain links TRBV29-1 to TRBJ2-3; 12 bases align to TRBD2. CDR3 residues: CSVPVTSGSFSDTQYF. The CDR3, as DNA: TGCAGCGTTCCCGTGACTAGCGGGAGCTTTTCGGATACGCAGTATTTT.